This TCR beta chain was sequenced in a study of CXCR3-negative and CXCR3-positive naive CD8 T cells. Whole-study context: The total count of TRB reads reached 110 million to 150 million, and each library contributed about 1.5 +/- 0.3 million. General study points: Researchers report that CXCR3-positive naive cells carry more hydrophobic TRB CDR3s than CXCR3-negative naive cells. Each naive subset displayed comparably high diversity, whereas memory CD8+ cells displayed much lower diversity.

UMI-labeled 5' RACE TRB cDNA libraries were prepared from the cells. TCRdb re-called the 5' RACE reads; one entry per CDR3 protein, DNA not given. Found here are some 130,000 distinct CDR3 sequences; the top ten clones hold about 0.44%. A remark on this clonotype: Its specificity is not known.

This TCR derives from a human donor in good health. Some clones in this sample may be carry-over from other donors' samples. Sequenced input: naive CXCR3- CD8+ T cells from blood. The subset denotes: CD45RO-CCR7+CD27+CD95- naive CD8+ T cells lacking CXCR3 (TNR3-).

The CDR3 region is CATGTGNNEQFF. The V call is TRBV24-1, the J call TRBJ2-1; TCRdb gives TRBD1 as the D gene, but with no DNA this cannot be confirmed. This CDR3 is built from 12 residues. Germline V CDR1 and CDR2: KGHDR, SFDVKD.